Shown below are 21 T cell receptor beta chains from a single sample sequenced in a study of beta chain features in type 1 diabetes (dated by TCRdb to 2017 to 2018). The research as a whole found: In all four CD4+ subsets, TCRB CDR3 length was moderately but significantly shorter in type 1 diabetes patients.

The antigens for these receptors are not known. Receptors were amplified or captured by the immunoSEQ multiplex PCR assay. The entire isolated RNA was reverse transcribed using the High Capacity cDNA Reverse Transcription Kit, and thus expressed TCRB transcripts were sequenced. Sourced from immuneACCESS, this table was stored by TCRdb with only in-frame sequences that have V and J called. A share of the clones is absent; for the studies checked, an unresolved V gene accounts for under half, and the remainder has no known explanation. The sample table holds about 700,000 clones, of which around 15% were seen once. The ten largest account for 0.022% of the sample. The sequenced material came from naive CD4+ T cells from blood. The sample's cell subset or site label is to be understood as: true naive CD4+ T cells. These receptors originate from a man aged 18 to 35 with type 1 diabetes.

The chain links TRBV27 to TRBJ1-6; TRBD1 aligns across 9 bases. The trim removed 4 bases at V and 7 bases at J, leaving 5 bases unmatched. The CDR3 consists of 15 residues. In germline, CDR1 is MNHEY, CDR2 SMNVEV (reference sequence). The CDR3 sequence is CASSSPTGGNSPLHF. The CDR3 nucleotides read TGTGCCAGCAGTTCCCCGACAGGGGGGAATTCACCCCTCCACTTT.

V gene TRBV15 combines with J gene TRBJ2-5; the D gene is possibly TRBD1 (5 bases). Germline loops: CDR1 LNHNV, CDR2 YYDKDF (reference sequence). This CDR3 comprises 15 residues. The V gene lost 0 bases and the J gene lost 3 bases, with 11 bases spanning the gap. The CDR3 reads CATSRDPSGKETQYF. CDR3 sequence (DNA): TGTGCCACCAGCAGAGATCCCTCAGGGAAAGAGACCCAGTACTTC.

This clone has a single count. The chain joins TRBV28 to TRBJ2-7; 9 bases are a match to TRBD1. V lost 8 bases and J lost 5; bases outside the gene matches: 16. In germline, CDR1 is MDHEN, CDR2 SYDVKM. This CDR3 comprises 16 residues. The CDR3 spells CASVPGGDRVRDEQYF. The CDR3 DNA reads as TGTGCCAGCGTCCCAGGAGGGGACAGGGTACGAGACGAGCAGTACTTC.

The J gene is TRBJ2-7, the V gene TRBV21-1. TRBV21-1 constitutes a pseudogene. CDR3 length: 14 residues. Written as DNA, the CDR3 is TGTGCCAGCAGCATCGGCCAGGGAGTCCACGAGCAGTACTTC. It specifies CASSIGQGVHEQYF.

This clone was detected a few times. The chain recombines TRBV19 with TRBJ1-5; 8 bases match TRBD1. The CDR3 totals 16 residues. V dropped 5 bases and J dropped 5; count of bases not matched to a gene: 11. In germline, CDR1 is LNHDA, CDR2 SQIVND (reference sequence). The CDR3 region has the DNA TGTGCCAGTAGTTCTGATACAGGGGGAAATCATCAGCCCCAGCATTTT. As protein: CASSSDTGGNHQPQHF. The entire variable domain, with the rest obtained from reference TRBV19 and TRBJ1-5, is as follows: DGGITQSPKYLFRKEGQNVTLSCEQNLNHDAMYWYRQDPGQGLRLIYYSQIVNDFQKGDIAEGYSVSREKKESFPLTVTSAQKNPTAFYLCASSSDTGGNHQPQHFGDGTRLSIL.

This clone was seen only a few times. This chain uses TRBV9 with TRBJ2-2, with D possibly matching TRBD2 (5 bases). The V end lost 4 bases, the J end lost 4 bases, and 11 bases lay between the germline ends. The CDR3 extends over 14 amino acids. From germline, CDR1 is SGDLS and CDR2 YYNGEE. CDR3 loop: CASSPPSPTGELFF. The CDR3 nucleotides read TGTGCCAGCAGCCCGCCTAGCCCCACCGGGGAGCTGTTTTTT.

This clone has just a few counts. The rearrangement uses TRBV19 and TRBJ2-7; TRBD1 might be the D (6 bases). The CDR3 loop spans 15 amino acids. Trimming took 3 bases from V and 7 from J, leaving 19 bases between them. Germline CDR1 is LNHDA and CDR2 is SQIVND (reference sequence). CDR3 DNA: TGTGCCAGTAGTATGCGGACAGCCACAGATAGAGAGCAGTACTTC. Translated, it gives CASSMRTATDREQYF.

This clone has more than one count but fewer than ten. The chain links TRBV11-1 to TRBJ1-2; a possible D gene is TRBD1 (5 bases). The CDR3 runs to 14 residues. Germline CDR1 is SGHAT and CDR2 is FQDESV (reference sequence). Trimming cost V 0 bases and J 5 bases, with 10 bases left between them. CDR3 amino acids: CASSLASGAYGYTF. The CDR3 DNA reads TGTGCCAGCAGCTTAGCCAGCGGGGCGTATGGCTACACCTTC. The full variable domain, its missing parts supplied by reference TRBV11-1 and TRBJ1-2, is EAEVAQSPRYKITEKSQAVAFWCDPISGHATLYWYRQILGQGPELLVQFQDESVVDDSQLPKDRFSAERLKGVDSTLKIQPAELGDSAMYLCASSLASGAYGYTFGSGTRLTVV.

This clone has only a few counts. The chain is built from TRBV6-1 and TRBJ2-2; D might be TRBD1 (5 bases). V was clipped by 0 bases and J by 1 base, with 18 bases between them. Germline-derived CDR1 and CDR2 are MNHNS and SASEGT. This CDR3 is built from 19 residues. As DNA, the CDR3 is TGTGCCAGCAGTGAAGCCATGGCAGGGTTACCACTGAACACCGGGGAGCTGTTTTTT. As protein: CASSEAMAGLPLNTGELFF.

This chain uses TRBV5-6 with TRBJ2-1, with 11 nucleotides matching TRBD2. The germline gives CDR1 SGHDT, CDR2 YYEEEE. This CDR3 is 18 amino acids long. V was clipped by 4 bases and J by 0 bases; unmatched bases: 9. CDR3 sequence (DNA): TGTGCCAGCAGCCCTACTAGCGGGGGTCTAAGCTCCTACAATGAGCAGTTCTTC. Translating it yields CASSPTSGGLSSYNEQFF. The full variable domain, its missing parts supplied by reference TRBV5-6 and TRBJ2-1, is DAGVTQSPTHLIKTRGQQVTLRCSPKSGHDTVSWYQQALGQGPQFIFQYYEEEERQRGNFPDRFSGHQFPNYSSELNVNALLLGDSALYLCASSPTSGGLSSYNEQFFGPGTRLTVL.

This clone has only a few counts. This rearrangement joins TRBV18 to TRBJ1-1, with 8 bases that match TRBD1. The V gene end was trimmed by 6 bases and the J gene end by 4 bases; junction bases not matched to a gene: 4. CDR3 length equals 13 residues. Germline V lookup: CDR1 KGHSH, CDR2 LQKENI. The CDR3 nucleotides read TGTGCCAGCTCTCAAGACAGGGGCACTGAAGCTTTCTTT. Its translation is CASSQDRGTEAFF.

The chain uses TRBV19 and TRBJ1-1; D is possibly TRBD1 (6 bases). Germline-derived CDR1 and CDR2 are LNHDA and SQIVND (reference sequence). The V gene lost 7 bases and the J gene lost 8 bases, with 23 bases spanning the gap. This CDR3 region has 15 residues. The CDR3 reads CASNIRQAYPAEAFF. CDR3 bases: TGTGCCAGTAACATCCGACAGGCTTACCCAGCCGAAGCTTTCTTT.

This clone was picked up a small number of times. This chain uses TRBV15 with TRBJ1-4; no reliable D call. The V gene lost 1 base and the J gene lost 4 bases, with 16 bases spanning the gap. This CDR3 has 17 amino acids. In germline, CDR1 is LNHNV, CDR2 YYDKDF (reference sequence). CDR3 coding DNA: TGTGCCACCAGCAGAGTAATCGGAGGGCTCGGTAATGAAAAACTGTTTTTT. It yields the protein CATSRVIGGLGNEKLFF.

In this sample, this clone turned up a few times. The chain combines TRBV5-1 with TRBJ2-2; weak D call: TRBD1 (6 bases). The germline gives CDR1 SGHRS, CDR2 YFSETQ. This CDR3 spans 16 amino acids. Trimming cost V 0 bases and J 4 bases, with 13 bases left between them. CDR3 in amino acids: CASSLDLTGFTGELFF. As DNA, the CDR3 is TGCGCCAGCAGCTTGGACTTAACAGGGTTCACCGGGGAGCTGTTTTTT. Full variable domain (outside the CDR3, taken from reference TRBV5-1 and TRBJ2-2): KAGVTQTPRYLIKTRGQQVTLSCSPISGHRSVSWYQQTPGQGLQFLFEYFSETQRNKGNFPGRFSGRQFSNSRSEMNVSTLELGDSALYLCASSLDLTGFTGELFFGEGSRLTVL.

This chain links TRBV30 with TRBJ1-3; D unclear. The V and J ends lost 4 bases and 0 bases respectively, with 7 bases between them. The CDR3 consists of 13 residues. CDR1 is GTSNPN, CDR2 SVGIG, per germline (reference sequence). DNA of the CDR3: TGTGCCTGGAAGATTTACTCTGGAAACACCATATATTTT. Protein product: CAWKIYSGNTIYF.

This clone was detected only once. The chain employs TRBV11-1 and TRBJ2-3; unclear D gene. Deletions cut 1 base from V and 8 bases from J, with 16 bases between. Germline lookup yields CDR1 SGHAT and CDR2 FQDESV (reference sequence). CDR3 length: 15 amino acids. CDR3 protein: CASSLGSGPAATQYF. CDR3 DNA: TGTGCCAGCAGCTTAGGCTCGGGCCCCGCTGCTACGCAGTATTTT.

This rearrangement joins TRBV9 to TRBJ1-1, with 8 bases fitting TRBD1. This CDR3 contains 14 residues. The trim removed 4 bases at V and 1 base at J, leaving 3 bases unmatched. Germline V lookup: CDR1 SGDLS, CDR2 YYNGEE. Written as DNA, the CDR3 is TGTGCCAGCAGCCCAGGACAGGGGAACACTGAAGCTTTCTTT. Its translation is CASSPGQGNTEAFF.

This clone was observed a few times. V and J are TRBV18 and TRBJ2-2; D gene ambiguous. The V gene's germline CDR1 is KGHSH and CDR2 LQKENI. The CDR3 has 11 residues. Trimming stripped 5 bases from V and 5 bases from J, with 3 bases between. The CDR3 DNA is TGTGCCAGCTCATTTACCGGGGAGCTGTTTTTT. Its protein is CASSFTGELFF.

The J gene is TRBJ1-1, the V gene TRBV5-4; 9 bases align to TRBD1. Germline V gene sequence: CDR1 SGHNT, CDR2 YYREEE (reference sequence). V lost 0 bases, J lost 5 bases, and 5 bases stayed unmatched. The length of the CDR3 is 15 residues. In DNA, the CDR3 is TGTGCCAGCAGCTTGGGGGACAGGGTAGAAACTGAAGCTTTCTTT. Protein: CASSLGDRVETEAFF.

This clone was counted a few times. The CDR3 bases are TGTGCCAGCAGCTTGATGCAGGGGGGAAACACCATATATTTT. As protein: CASSLMQGGNTIYF. The J gene is TRBJ1-3, the V gene TRBV7-9; a weak D match, TRBD1 (6 bases). CDR3 length: 14 amino acids. V lost 3 bases to trimming and J lost 4 bases, with 10 bases between them. Per the germline V gene, CDR1 is SEHNR and CDR2 is FQNEAQ (reference sequence).

The chain is built from TRBV6-1 and TRBJ1-5, with no clear D. From germline, CDR1 is MNHNS and CDR2 SASEGT. This CDR3 comprises 14 residues. The V end was cut by 1 base, the J end by 4 bases, with 8 bases between. CDR3 amino acids: CASSEGMGNQPQHF. The CDR3 DNA reads as TGTGCCAGCAGTGAAGGAATGGGGAATCAGCCCCAGCATTTT.